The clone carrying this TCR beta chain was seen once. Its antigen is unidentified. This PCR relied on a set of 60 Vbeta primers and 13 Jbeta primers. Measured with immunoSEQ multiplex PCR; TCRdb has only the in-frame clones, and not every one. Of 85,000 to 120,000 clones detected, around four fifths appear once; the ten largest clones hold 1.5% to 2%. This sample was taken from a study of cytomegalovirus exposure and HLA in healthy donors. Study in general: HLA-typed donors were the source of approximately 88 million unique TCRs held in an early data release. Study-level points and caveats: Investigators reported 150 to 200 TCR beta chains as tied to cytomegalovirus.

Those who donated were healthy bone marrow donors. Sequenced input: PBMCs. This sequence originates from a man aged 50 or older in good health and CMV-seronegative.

CDR3 region: CASSQNRGSGETQYF. In DNA, the CDR3 is TGCGCCAGCAGCCAAAACAGGGGGTCTGGGGAGACCCAGTACTTC. J is TRBJ2-5 and V is TRBV4-1, with 8 bases aligning to TRBD1. V lost 2 bases to trimming and J lost 5 bases; unmatched junction nucleotides: 7. CDR3 length: 15 amino acids. The V gene's germline CDR1 is MGHRA and CDR2 YSYEKL.